Below are 12 T cell receptor beta chains sequenced from a single sample in a study of early T cells in non-severe SARS-CoV-2 infection. One entry per CDR3 protein, called by TCRdb with MiXCR from the 5' RACE reads. Of 70,000 to 75,000 distinct CDR3 sequences in the sample, around 12% were seen once. The sample taken for sequencing was whole blood. These receptors were collected from an adult who was a healthcare worker with PCR-confirmed SARS-CoV-2 infection or an uninfected control (not recorded which).

This clonotype was counted at least ten times. The rearrangement links TRBV29-1 to TRBJ1-1; D call uncertain. V was pared by 1 base and J by 0 bases, with 9 bases between. The CDR3 spans 14 residues. The V gene's germline CDR1 is SQVTM and CDR2 ANQGSEA. The CDR3 coding sequence is TGCAGCGTTGAAGTTCGGCACATGAACACTGAAGCTTTCTTT. Translated, it gives CSVEVRHMNTEAFF.

This clonotype was counted only a few times. J is TRBJ2-2 and V is TRBV30; TRBD1 aligns across 7 bases. The CDR3 is 15 residues long. Trimming at V came to 2 bases and at J to 3 bases, leaving 6 bases not matched to a gene. Germline V gene sequence: CDR1 GTSNPN, CDR2 SVGIG (reference sequence). The chain's CDR3 is CAWSPTTGYTGELFF. The CDR3 bases are TGTGCCTGGAGTCCGACGACAGGGTACACCGGGGAGCTGTTTTTT.

The gene calls are TRBV5-1 and TRBJ2-1; a possible D gene is TRBD2 (6 bases). Germline loops: CDR1 SGHRS, CDR2 YFSETQ. Trimming shortened V by 0 bases and J by 8 bases, and 9 bases separated the two germline ends. CDR3 length equals 13 residues. The CDR3 nucleotides read TGCGCCAGCAGCTTGGAACTAGCCTATGAGCAGTTCTTC. Its protein product is CASSLELAYEQFF.

This clonotype occurred many times. V usage is TRBV11-3 and J usage is TRBJ2-7; 10 nucleotides align to TRBD1. V was clipped by 1 base and J by 6 bases; unmatched bases: 6. CDR3 length: 15 amino acids. Germline V gene lookup returns CDR1 SGHNT and CDR2 YENEEA. This CDR3 is CASSLAGTGVGEQYF. DNA for the CDR3: TGTGCCAGCAGCTTAGCCGGGACAGGGGTCGGCGAGCAGTACTTC.

The chain carries TRBV7-8 and TRBJ1-4; D possibly corresponds to TRBD1 (6 bases). Germline V gene lookup returns CDR1 SGHVS and CDR2 FQNEAQ. The CDR3 has 15 amino acids. V dropped 5 bases and J dropped 4 bases, with 14 bases sitting between them. DNA for the CDR3: TGTGCCAGCAGCGAAAGGACAGAGCTTAATGAAAAACTGTTTTTT. Protein: CASSERTELNEKLFF.

The chain uses TRBV5-4 and TRBJ1-1; D is unclear. V was pared by 4 bases and J by 1 base, with 11 bases between. Germline CDR1 is SGHNT and CDR2 is YYREEE (reference sequence). The CDR3 consists of 14 residues. CDR3 nucleotides: TGTGCCAGCAGCAAGCCCCCCGCGAACACTGAAGCTTTCTTT. Residues: CASSKPPANTEAFF.

This sequence joins TRBV18 and TRBJ2-2; D not certain. V lost 1 base and J 0 bases, leaving 6 bases between the germline ends. CDR1 is KGHSH, CDR2 LQKENI, per germline. CDR3 size: 15 residues. The CDR3 region has the DNA TGTGCCAGCTCACCACGGGCGGCGAACACCGGGGAGCTGTTTTTT. This sequence encodes CASSPRAANTGELFF.

This clonotype was recorded at least ten times. V gene TRBV6-7 combines with J gene TRBJ2-5; 9 bases fit TRBD1. TRBV6-7 is assigned to the ORF class and has an uncertain function. The CDR3 extends over 15 amino acids. Trimming took 5 bases from V and 3 from J; bases not matched to a gene: 7. CDR3 protein: CASSGRQGVKETQYF. Written as DNA, the CDR3 is TGTGCCAGCAGTGGACGACAGGGGGTAAAAGAGACCCAGTACTTC.

This clonotype occurred a few times. The DNA is left out, because the CDR3 cannot be placed on it with certainty; the CDR3 is given as TCRdb lists it. The chain recombines TRBV10-3 with TRBJ1-4; the table's D call, TRBD1, has no DNA check behind it. CDR1 and CDR2 from the germline V gene are ENHRY and SYGVKD. The CDR3 is made up of 14 amino acids, end residues included. CDR3 protein: CAIRDSSSGEKLFF.

This clonotype was counted many times. The chain links TRBV28 to TRBJ1-2; TRBD1 might be the D (5 bases). In germline, CDR1 is MDHEN, CDR2 SYDVKM. Trimming removed 6 bases from V and 6 bases from J, with 14 bases in between. CDR3 length: 13 amino acids. CDR3 protein: CASRAREFDGYTF. CDR3 in DNA: TGTGCCAGCAGAGCCAGGGAATTTGATGGCTACACCTTC.

There are a few counts of this clonotype. V gene TRBV28 combines with J gene TRBJ2-7; D gene ambiguous. The V gene's germline CDR1 is MDHEN and CDR2 SYDVKM. V lost 3 bases and J lost 5, with 5 bases in between. CDR3 length equals 11 residues. The CDR3 DNA follows: TGTGCCAGCAGTTTTTCCCACGAGCAGTACTTC. Translation gives CASSFSHEQYF. Full variable domain (remainder filled in from reference TRBV28 and TRBJ2-7): DVKVTQSSRYLVKRTGEKVFLECVQDMDHENMFWYRQDPGLGLRLIYFSYDVKMKEKGDIPEGYSVSREKKERFSLILESASTNQTSMYLCASSFSHEQYFGPGTRLTVT.

This clonotype was detected many times. The V gene is TRBV19, the J gene TRBJ1-5; weak D call: TRBD1 (6 bases). Germline V gene lookup returns CDR1 LNHDA and CDR2 SQIVND (reference sequence). The CDR3 has 14 amino acids. The ends were cut back, 7 bases at V and 7 bases at J, with 17 bases in the middle. CDR3 in amino acids: CASKGDPSSQPQHF. CDR3 nucleotides: TGTGCCAGTAAGGGGGACCCATCGTCCCAGCCCCAGCATTTT.